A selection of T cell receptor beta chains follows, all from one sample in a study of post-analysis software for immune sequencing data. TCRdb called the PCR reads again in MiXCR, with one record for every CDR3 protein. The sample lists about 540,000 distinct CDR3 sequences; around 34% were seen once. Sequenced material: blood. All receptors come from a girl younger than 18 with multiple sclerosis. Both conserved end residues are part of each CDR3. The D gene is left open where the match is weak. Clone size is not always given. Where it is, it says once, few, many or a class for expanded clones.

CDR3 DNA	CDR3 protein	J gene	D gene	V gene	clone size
TGTGCCAGTAGTATAGAAAGGGAGCAGTTCTTC	CASSIEREQFF	TRBJ2-1	NA	TRBV19	few
TGCAGTGCTAGAGTCCTAAAACAGGTTCGCGTGGAGTATTTT	CSARVLKQVRVEYF	TRBJ2-3	NA	TRBV20-1	few
TGTGCCAGCAGCACCGCGACCACAGATACGCAGTATTTT	CASSTATTDTQYF	TRBJ2-3	NA	TRBV7-2	NA
TGCAGCGTTTTGGATCCTGGGATGAAGGACCCCTATGGCTACACCTTC	CSVLDPGMKDPYGYTF	TRBJ1-2	NA	TRBV29-1	NA
TGTGCCATCAGGGGGGGCAGGGACAACTATGGCTACACCTTC	CAIRGGRDNYGYTF	TRBJ1-2	NA	TRBV10-3	many
TGCGCCAGCAGCTCAAACGGGGGGGCGCAGGGAGATACGCAGTATTTT	CASSSNGGAQGDTQYF	TRBJ2-3	TRBD2	TRBV5-1	NA
TGTGCCAGCAGTGCGGACAGGGTCTCTGGGGCCAACGTCCTGACTTTC	CASSADRVSGANVLTF	TRBJ2-6	TRBD1	TRBV6-6	few
TGCAGCGTTGATGGGGGAAGGGGTGGCTACACCTTC	CSVDGGRGGYTF	TRBJ1-2	NA	TRBV29-1	few
TGCACCCTGGAGGGGAGGGGGGAGACCCAGTACTTC	CTLEGRGETQYF	TRBJ2-5	NA	TRBV20-1	NA
TGTGCCAGCAGCCCCCTACCGACAGGGCGGGCTGGGGCCAACGTCCTGACTTTC	CASSPLPTGRAGANVLTF	TRBJ2-6	TRBD1	TRBV13	NA
TGTACCAGCAGCAAAGGGCGGTCGAGGGTCTATGGCTACACTTTC	CTSSKGRSRVYGYTF	TRBJ1-2	NA	TRBV12-3/TRBV12-4	NA
TGTGCCAGCAGTATACGCAATGAGCAGTTCTTC	CASSIRNEQFF	TRBJ2-1	NA	TRBV6-5	once
TGTGCCACCAGCAGGCTCCGGGCAGGGCACGAGCAGTACTTC	CATSRLRAGHEQYF	TRBJ2-7	NA	TRBV15	many
TGCGCCAGCAGCTTCAGACTCATGGGGGAAGAGCAGTTCTTC	CASSFRLMGEEQFF	TRBJ2-1	NA	TRBV5-1	few
TGTGCCAGCAGATCACCGGGACAGGGAGGAAATGGCTACACCTTC	CASRSPGQGGNGYTF	TRBJ1-2	TRBD1	TRBV6-6	NA
TGTGCCAGCAGCGCGATGGCCAGGGGAGATACGCAGTATTTT	CASSAMARGDTQYF	TRBJ2-3	NA	TRBV9	NA
TGCAGTGCTAGAAGAACAGACTCCTACGAGCAGTACTTC	CSARRTDSYEQYF	TRBJ2-7	NA	TRBV20-1	NA
TGTGCCAGCAGCCGCTGGGACAAGCTCTACGAGCAGTACTTC	CASSRWDKLYEQYF	TRBJ2-7	NA	TRBV11-2	few
TGTGCCAGCAGCTTACCGAGCTGGACTAGCGGGGTAGGGTCCTACGAGCAGTACTTC	CASSLPSWTSGVGSYEQYF	TRBJ2-7	TRBD2	TRBV7-8	NA
TGTGCCAGCAGTTTATCGCTCTTCCTTGGGGCAGATGCGCAGTATTTT	CASSLSLFLGADAQYF	TRBJ2-3	NA	TRBV27	NA
TGCAGTGCTAGAGGGTCGACTAGCGGGAGACGGGATACGCAGTATTTT	CSARGSTSGRRDTQYF	TRBJ2-3	TRBD2	TRBV20-1	NA
TGCAGTGCTCCCCAGGGGGTTTCTAATGAAAAACTGTTTTTT	CSAPQGVSNEKLFF	TRBJ1-4	TRBD1	TRBV20-1	NA
TGTGCCAGCAGCTCTAGCGGGGGGGGATACAATGAGCAGTTCTTC	CASSSSGGGYNEQFF	TRBJ2-1	TRBD2	TRBV7-3	NA
TGCAGTGCCAAGACTAGCGGGGGCTACCAAGAGACCCAGTACTTC	CSAKTSGGYQETQYF	TRBJ2-5	TRBD2	TRBV20-1	few
TGCGCCAGCAGCTTGGCCGGGCAGGGGACGGAAGCTTTCTTT	CASSLAGQGTEAFF	TRBJ1-1	NA	TRBV5-1	NA
TGTGCCAGCAGCCCTCTTCCGGACACAGGGTGGGAGACCCAGTACTTC	CASSPLPDTGWETQYF	TRBJ2-5	NA	TRBV25-1	NA
TGCGCCAGCAGCCCGGAGATTAAGACAGGGGCTAACTATGGCTACACCTTC	CASSPEIKTGANYGYTF	TRBJ1-2	TRBD1	TRBV5-1	NA
TGTGCCAGCAGGCGATCGACAGGGGGATTTTCCTACAATGAGCAGTTCTTC	CASRRSTGGFSYNEQFF	TRBJ2-1	TRBD1	TRBV11-2	few
TGTGCCAGCCGGACTAGCGGGGGGACCGGGGAGCTGTTTTTT	CASRTSGGTGELFF	TRBJ2-2	TRBD2	TRBV4-2	NA
TGTGCCAGCAGTGAAACTAGCAGGGAGGACACTGAAGCTTTCTTT	CASSETSREDTEAFF	TRBJ1-1	NA	TRBV6-4	NA
TGTGCCAGCAGCTTAGTCTTTGGGAACACTGAAGCTTTCTTT	CASSLVFGNTEAFF	TRBJ1-1	NA	TRBV7-2	few